Following are 5 T cell receptor beta chains from one sample sequenced in a study of beta chain features in type 1 diabetes. Isolated RNA was reverse transcribed in full, so expressed TCRB transcripts were sequenced. Clones were read by immunoSEQ multiplex PCR, and TCRdb kept only the in-frame ones, dropping some. The sample gives 900,000 or so clones, 15% to 20% of which show up once; about 0.025% is in the top ten. Material for sequencing was naive CD4+ T cells from blood. These TCRs come from a woman under 30 in good health.

This clone was picked up a small number of times. The chain links TRBV19 to TRBJ1-1; TRBD1 matches 9 bases. CDR1 LNHDA and CDR2 SQIVND come from the germline V gene (reference sequence). V shed 3 bases and J 6 bases; nucleotides not matched to a gene: 5. The CDR3 contains 14 residues. CDR3 nucleotide sequence: TGTGCCAGTAGTATGCTGGGACAGGGTCCTGAAGCTTTCTTT. The encoded protein is CASSMLGQGPEAFF.

The CDR3 DNA is TGTGCCAGCAGCTTGTTAGGGGCAGATACGCAGTATTTT. Translated: CASSLLGADTQYF. The chain couples TRBV5-8 to TRBJ2-3; possible D gene TRBD1, 5 bases. V gave up 1 base and J gave up 4 bases, with 7 bases separating them. This CDR3 spans 13 amino acids. CDR1 is SGHTS, CDR2 YDEGEE, per germline.

This clone was seen only a few times. This chain's CDR3 is CASKPSVAGAYNEQFF. CDR3 coding DNA: TGTGCCAGCAAACCGAGTGTAGCGGGAGCCTACAATGAGCAGTTCTTC. The chain combines TRBV10-3 with TRBJ2-1; 9 bases align to TRBD2. The trim removed 10 bases at V and 2 bases at J, leaving 12 bases unmatched. The CDR3 length is 16 residues. Germline loops: CDR1 ENHRY, CDR2 SYGVKD.

This clone was counted only a few times. The J gene is TRBJ2-7, the V gene TRBV18; possible D gene TRBD1, 6 bases. The CDR3 is 16 residues long. Germline CDR1 and CDR2: KGHSH and LQKENI. V shed 1 base and J shed 9 bases, with 22 bases lying between them. The CDR3 DNA reads TGTGCCAGCTCACCACAGGGGGAGCGCAGAACTACGGGGCAGTACTTC. Amino acid sequence: CASSPQGERRTTGQYF.

This clone was detected only a few times. The chain has TRBV15 and TRBJ1-1; D perhaps matches TRBD1 (5 bases). CDR3 length equals 12 residues. V was shortened by 5 bases and J by 5 bases, with 9 bases between the two germline ends. Germline V gene sequence: CDR1 LNHNV, CDR2 YYDKDF (reference sequence). The DNA for the CDR3 is TGTGCCACCAGCGTCCGGGGGACTGAAGCTTTCTTT. Its translation: CATSVRGTEAFF.